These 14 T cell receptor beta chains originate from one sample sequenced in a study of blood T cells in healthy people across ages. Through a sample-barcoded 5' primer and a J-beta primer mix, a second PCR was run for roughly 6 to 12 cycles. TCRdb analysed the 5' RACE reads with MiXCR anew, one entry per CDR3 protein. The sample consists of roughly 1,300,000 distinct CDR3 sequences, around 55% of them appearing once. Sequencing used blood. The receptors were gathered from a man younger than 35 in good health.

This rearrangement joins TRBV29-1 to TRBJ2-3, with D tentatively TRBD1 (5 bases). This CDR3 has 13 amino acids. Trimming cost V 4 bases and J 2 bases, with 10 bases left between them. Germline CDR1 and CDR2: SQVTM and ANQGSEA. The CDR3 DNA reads TGCAGCGTTGCCAGGGCCCTCACAGATACGCAGTATTTT. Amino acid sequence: CSVARALTDTQYF.

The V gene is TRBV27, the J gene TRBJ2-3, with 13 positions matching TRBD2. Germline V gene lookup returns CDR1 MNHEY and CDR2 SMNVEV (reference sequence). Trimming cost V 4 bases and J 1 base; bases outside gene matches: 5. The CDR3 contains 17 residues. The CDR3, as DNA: TGTGCCAGCAGTTCAAAACTAGCGGGAGGGGGCACAGATACGCAGTATTTT. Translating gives CASSSKLAGGGTDTQYF.

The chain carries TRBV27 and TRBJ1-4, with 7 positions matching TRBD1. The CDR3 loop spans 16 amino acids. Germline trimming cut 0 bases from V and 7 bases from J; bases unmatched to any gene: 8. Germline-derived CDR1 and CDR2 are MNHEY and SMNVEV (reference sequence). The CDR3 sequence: CASSLSPTGNSEKLFF. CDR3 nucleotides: TGTGCCAGCAGTTTATCCCCGACAGGGAATTCTGAAAAACTGTTTTTT.

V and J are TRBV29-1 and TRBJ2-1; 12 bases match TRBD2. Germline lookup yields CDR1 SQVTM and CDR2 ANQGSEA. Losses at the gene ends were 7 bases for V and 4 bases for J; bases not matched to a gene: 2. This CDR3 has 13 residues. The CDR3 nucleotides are TGCAGCGAAGGGACTAGCGGGTACAATGAGCAGTTCTTC. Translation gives CSEGTSGYNEQFF.

CDR3 DNA sequence: TGTGCCAGCAGTGAAGCGCCAGGGCCAATCACAGATACGCAGTATTTT. Translating it yields CASSEAPGPITDTQYF. The J gene is TRBJ2-3, the V gene TRBV6-1; tentatively, D is TRBD1 (5 bases). CDR1 and CDR2 from the germline V gene are MNHNS and SASEGT. This CDR3 contains 16 residues. V lost 0 bases and J 2 bases, leaving 12 bases between the germline ends.

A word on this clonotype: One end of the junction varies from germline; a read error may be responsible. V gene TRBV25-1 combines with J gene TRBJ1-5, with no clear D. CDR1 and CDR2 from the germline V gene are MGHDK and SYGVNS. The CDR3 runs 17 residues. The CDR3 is CASSEMSGEVGNQPRHF. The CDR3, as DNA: TGTGCCAGCAGTGAGATGTCAGGTGAGGTCGGCAATCAGCCCCGGCATTTT.

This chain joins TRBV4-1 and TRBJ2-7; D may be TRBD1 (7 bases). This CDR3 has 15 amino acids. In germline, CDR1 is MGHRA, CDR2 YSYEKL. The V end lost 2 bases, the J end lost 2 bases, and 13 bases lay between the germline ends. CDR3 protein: CASSQPGDSPYEQYF. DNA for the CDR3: TGCGCCAGCAGCCAACCGGGGGACAGCCCCTACGAGCAGTACTTC.

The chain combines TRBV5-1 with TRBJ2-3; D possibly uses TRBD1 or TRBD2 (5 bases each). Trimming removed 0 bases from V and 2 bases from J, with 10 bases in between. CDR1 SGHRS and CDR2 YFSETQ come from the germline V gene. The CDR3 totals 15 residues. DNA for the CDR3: TGCGCCAGCAGCTTGGACGGGGCAGACACAGATACGCAGTATTTT. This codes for CASSLDGADTDTQYF.

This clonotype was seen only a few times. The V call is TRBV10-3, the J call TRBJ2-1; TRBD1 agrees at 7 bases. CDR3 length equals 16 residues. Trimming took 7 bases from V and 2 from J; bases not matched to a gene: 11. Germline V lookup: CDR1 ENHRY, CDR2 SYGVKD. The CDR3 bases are TGTGCCATCACTTCGGAGACAGGGAGCACCTACAATGAGCAGTTCTTC. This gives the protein CAITSETGSTYNEQFF.

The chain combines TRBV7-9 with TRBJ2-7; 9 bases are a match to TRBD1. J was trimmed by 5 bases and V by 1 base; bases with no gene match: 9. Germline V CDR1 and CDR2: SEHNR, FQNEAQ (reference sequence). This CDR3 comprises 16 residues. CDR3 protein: CASSLDRTGDYDEQYF. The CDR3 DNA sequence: TGTGCCAGCAGCTTAGACCGGACAGGGGACTATGACGAGCAGTACTTC.

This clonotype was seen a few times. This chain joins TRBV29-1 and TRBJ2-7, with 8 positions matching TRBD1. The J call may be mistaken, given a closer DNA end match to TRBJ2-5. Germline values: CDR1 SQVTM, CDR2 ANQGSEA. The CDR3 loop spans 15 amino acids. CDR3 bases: TGCAGCGGAGCTGGACAGGGCCTCTCAGGGGAGACCCAGTACTTC. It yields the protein CSGAGQGLSGETQYF.

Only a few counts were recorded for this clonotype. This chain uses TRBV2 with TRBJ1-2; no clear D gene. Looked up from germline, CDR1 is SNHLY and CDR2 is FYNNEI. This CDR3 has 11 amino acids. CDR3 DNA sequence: TGTTACTCCCGGTTAATCTATGGCTACACCTTC. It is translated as CYSRLIYGYTF. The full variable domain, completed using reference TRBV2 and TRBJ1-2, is EPEVTQTPSHQVTQMGQEVILRCVPISNHLYFYWYRQILGQKVEFLVSFYNNEISEKSEIFDDQFSVERPDGSNFTLKIRSTKLEDSAMYFCYSRLIYGYTFGSGTRLTVV.

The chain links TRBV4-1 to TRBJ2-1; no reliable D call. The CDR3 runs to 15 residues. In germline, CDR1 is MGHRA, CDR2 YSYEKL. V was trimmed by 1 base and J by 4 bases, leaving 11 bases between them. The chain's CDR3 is CASSQAADAYNEQFF. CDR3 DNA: TGCGCCAGCAGCCAAGCCGCCGACGCGTACAATGAGCAGTTCTTC.

The CDR3 loop is CASSLGGNHEQYF. In DNA, the CDR3 is TGTGCCAGCAGCTTAGGGGGTAACCACGAGCAGTACTTC. The J gene is TRBJ2-4, the V gene TRBV11-2; D unclear. The DNA matches TRBJ2-7 better at its end, which makes the J call doubtful. The CDR3 extends over 13 amino acids. Germline V lookup: CDR1 SGHAT, CDR2 FQNNGV.